This T cell receptor (beta chain) originates from a study of blood T cell repertoires in COVID-19. This clone was recorded only once. Trimming shortened V by 1 base and J by 4 bases, and 14 bases separated the two germline ends. This CDR3 has 16 amino acids. Germline CDR1 is SGHAT and CDR2 is FQNNGV. Clones were sequenced by immunoSEQ multiplex PCR, and TCRdb holds only the in-frame ones, with some missing. The sample yields a few hundred thousand clones, approximately 88% seen once. The chain recombines TRBV11-2 with TRBJ1-3, with TRBD1 as a possible D gene (5 bases). Source material: PBMCs or T cells enriched from blood (not recorded which). This TCR was recovered from a woman between 40 and 55 years old who had been exposed to COVID-19. Written as DNA, the CDR3 is TGTGCCAGCAGCTTAGGCCGCGGGGGGAAGGGAAACACCATATATTTT. It encodes CASSLGRGGKGNTIYF.